What follows are 23 T cell receptor beta chains derived from one specimen sequenced in a study of T cell repertoires in cytomegalovirus infection. TCRdb re-called the reads with MiXCR, one entry per CDR3 protein. The sample consists of fewer than 350,000 distinct CDR3 sequences, 8% to 9.5% of them appearing once. Sequencing was carried out using PBMCs. These receptors all stem from a human donor in good health (CMV status not recorded). Some clones in this sample may be carry-over from other donors' samples.

The chain recombines TRBV20-1 with TRBJ2-3; TRBD2 matches 11 bases. The CDR3 runs to 15 residues. Germline V gene data show CDR1 as DFQATT and CDR2 as SNEGSKA (reference sequence). V shed 5 bases and J 2 bases; nucleotides not matched to a gene: 6. The CDR3 loop reads CSARGTSGYTDTQYF. In nucleotides, the CDR3 is TGCAGTGCTCGTGGGACTAGCGGCTACACAGATACGCAGTATTTT.

This clonotype was seen a handful of times. The V gene is TRBV7-3, the J gene TRBJ2-3, with 11 bases matching TRBD2. CDR1 is SGHTA, CDR2 FQGTGA, per germline. Germline trimming cut 0 bases from V and 0 bases from J; bases unmatched to any gene: 5. The CDR3 is 18 amino acids. The CDR3 reads CASSLTSSGGSSTDTQYF. CDR3 coding DNA: TGTGCCAGCAGCTTAACGTCTAGCGGGGGGTCTAGCACAGATACGCAGTATTTT.

This clonotype has ten or more counts. This chain connects TRBV7-2 to TRBJ2-2; D gene uncertain. Germline V gene lookup returns CDR1 SGHTA and CDR2 FQGNSA. Trimming removed 2 bases from V and 0 bases from J, with 4 bases in between. This CDR3 spans 14 amino acids. The CDR3 DNA sequence: TGTGCCAGCAGCTTATCTTCGAACACCGGGGAGCTGTTTTTT. Translating gives CASSLSSNTGELFF. Using reference TRBV7-2 and TRBJ2-2 for the parts outside the CDR3, the full variable domain is GAGVSQSPSNKVTEKGKDVELRCDPISGHTALYWYRQSLGQGLEFLIYFQGNSAPDKSGLPSDRFSAERTGGSVSTLTIQRTQQEDSAVYLCASSLSSNTGELFFGEGSRLTVL.

This clonotype appeared a few times. The chain joins TRBV28 to TRBJ2-1, with 7 bases matching TRBD2. After removal of 2 bases from V and 8 bases from J, the junction contained 12 bases not matched to a gene. The CDR3 has 16 amino acids. Germline CDR1 MDHEN, CDR2 SYDVKM. CDR3 region: CASSLGSLAEGHEQFF. CDR3 DNA sequence: TGTGCCAGCAGTTTAGGATCGCTAGCGGAGGGGCATGAGCAGTTCTTC.

CDR3 region: CASSPRGQTEAFF. As DNA, the CDR3 is TGTGCCAGCAGTCCAAGGGGTCAAACTGAAGCTTTCTTT. The V call is TRBV28, the J call TRBJ1-1, with D possibly TRBD1 on 5 matching bases. CDR3 length: 13 amino acids. From germline, CDR1 is MDHEN and CDR2 SYDVKM. The germline V and J ends were trimmed by 5 bases and 5 bases, with 12 bases remaining between them.

This clonotype has only a few counts. The V call is TRBV20-1, the J call TRBJ1-5, with D unresolved. From germline, CDR1 is DFQATT and CDR2 SNEGSKA (reference sequence). V lost 0 bases and J 5 bases, leaving 20 bases between the germline ends. This CDR3 contains 17 residues. The CDR3 region has the DNA TGCAGTGCTAGAGACTACTGGGAGGAGGGCGGGTATCAGCCCCAGCATTTT. Translated, it gives CSARDYWEEGGYQPQHF.

This clonotype has ten or more counts. V usage is TRBV7-2 and J usage is TRBJ2-7; D is unclear. Germline lookup yields CDR1 SGHTA and CDR2 FQGNSA. The CDR3 runs to 12 residues. Trimming stripped 5 bases from V and 6 bases from J, with 11 bases between. CDR3 residues: CASSATLVEQYF. The DNA for the CDR3 is TGTGCCAGCAGCGCAACGCTCGTCGAGCAGTACTTC.

In its sample, this clonotype was seen a few times. V gene TRBV29-1 combines with J gene TRBJ1-4, with a possible D match to TRBD1 (5 bases). The CDR3 runs to 14 residues. Germline CDR1 and CDR2: SQVTM and ANQGSEA. Trimming pared 4 bases from V and 8 bases from J, leaving 17 bases between. CDR3 region: CSVARTSPAEKLFF. CDR3 bases: TGCAGCGTTGCAAGGACAAGCCCAGCCGAAAAACTGTTTTTT.

A word on this clonotype: Germline and junction disagree at one end, which may indicate a read error. CDR3 sequence: CSSSSVGTGSTEAFF. The CDR3 nucleotides are TGTTCCAGCAGTTCTGTGGGGACAGGGTCCACTGAAGCTTTCTTT. V and J are TRBV28 and TRBJ1-1; the match to TRBD1 covers 9 bases. CDR1 is MDHEN and CDR2 is SYDVKM in the germline V gene. This CDR3 spans 15 amino acids. The full variable domain, completed using reference TRBV28 and TRBJ1-1, is DVKVTQSSRYLVKRTGEKVFLECVQDMDHENMFWYRQDPGLGLRLIYFSYDVKMKEKGDIPEGYSVSREKKERFSLILESASTNQTSMYLCSSSSVGTGSTEAFFGQGTRLTVV.

This clonotype has at least ten counts. The chain is built from TRBV12-3 or TRBV12-4 and TRBJ2-6; 11 bases agree with TRBD2. The CDR3 has 17 amino acids. V was clipped by 7 bases and J by 1 base; unmatched bases: 6. The CDR3 DNA reads as TGTGCCAGCAATCCGGGACTAGCGGTTTCTGGGGCCAACGTCCTGACTTTC. Protein sequence: CASNPGLAVSGANVLTF.

The rearrangement uses TRBV20-1 and TRBJ2-7; D not certain. Germline CDR1 DFQATT, CDR2 SNEGSKA (reference sequence). The CDR3 is 13 residues long. The V and J ends lost 4 bases and 2 bases respectively, with 12 bases between them. CDR3 region: CSANRLRAYEQYF. The CDR3 nucleotides read TGCAGTGCTAACCGGCTACGGGCCTACGAGCAGTACTTC.

Ten or more counts support this clonotype. V and J are TRBV7-2 and TRBJ1-1; TRBD1 agrees at 9 bases. CDR3 length: 15 amino acids. V gave up 4 bases and J gave up 1 base; unmatched junction bases: 4. Looked up from germline, CDR1 is SGHTA and CDR2 is FQGNSA. CDR3: CASSSDRGANTEAFF. The CDR3 region has the DNA TGTGCCAGCAGCTCTGACAGGGGGGCGAACACTGAAGCTTTCTTT.

At least ten counts were recorded for this clonotype. The CDR3, as DNA: TGTGCCAGCAGCTTAGCCCCGGCCAAAAACATTCAGTACTTC. Its protein is CASSLAPAKNIQYF. J is TRBJ2-4 and V is TRBV7-2, with D uncertain. V was clipped by 0 bases and J by 1 base, with 4 bases between them. The V gene's germline CDR1 is SGHTA and CDR2 FQGNSA. The CDR3 is made up of 14 amino acids.

This clonotype was seen ten or more times. This chain links TRBV7-2 with TRBJ2-7, with 9 bases aligning to TRBD1. CDR3 length: 15 amino acids. The ends lost 3 bases at V and 1 base at J; junction bases unmatched: 4. From germline, CDR1 is SGHTA and CDR2 FQGNSA. The CDR3 DNA reads TGTGCCAGCAGCTTCACAGGGGGCTATTCCTACGAGCAGTACTTC. The encoded protein is CASSFTGGYSYEQYF. The whole variable domain, filled in from reference TRBV7-2 and TRBJ2-7, reads GAGVSQSPSNKVTEKGKDVELRCDPISGHTALYWYRQSLGQGLEFLIYFQGNSAPDKSGLPSDRFSAERTGGSVSTLTIQRTQQEDSAVYLCASSFTGGYSYEQYFGPGTRLTVT.

V and J are TRBV2 and TRBJ2-7, with D possibly TRBD2 on 5 matching bases. CDR1 SNHLY and CDR2 FYNNEI come from the germline V gene. This CDR3 has 11 amino acids. V was clipped by 9 bases and J by 3 bases, with 9 bases between them. This CDR3 is CASYGNYEQYF. DNA of the CDR3: TGTGCCAGTTACGGGAACTACGAGCAGTACTTC.

This clonotype was observed a handful of times. V gene TRBV6-4 combines with J gene TRBJ2-1; 7 positions agree with TRBD2. The ends lost 3 bases at V and 4 bases at J; junction bases unmatched: 6. The V gene's germline CDR1 is MRHNA and CDR2 SNTAGT. This CDR3 is built from 15 residues. The chain's CDR3 is CASSDGASGYNEQFF. The DNA for the CDR3 is TGTGCCAGCAGTGATGGGGCTAGCGGTTACAATGAGCAGTTCTTC.

About this clonotype: An end of the junction differs from the germline gene, which may be a read error. CDR3 region: CASSYSKDGQIGF. CDR3 sequence (DNA): TGTGCCAGCAGTTACTCGAAAGATGGGCAGATCGGATTC. The genes are TRBV6-2 or TRBV6-3 and TRBJ2-1, with unresolved D. Germline CDR1 reads MNHEY; CDR2 reads SVGEGT. This CDR3 has 13 amino acids.

This clonotype was found many times. The V gene is TRBV27, the J gene TRBJ1-2, with 7 bases matching TRBD1. J lost 2 bases, V lost 3 bases, and 6 bases had no gene match. The CDR3 consists of 15 residues. Germline V gene sequence: CDR1 MNHEY, CDR2 SMNVEV (reference sequence). The DNA of the CDR3 is TGTGCCAGCAGTTTCGGCACAGGGGCCAACTATGGCTACACCTTC. Translation: CASSFGTGANYGYTF.

This clonotype has a count of ten or more. The chain combines TRBV7-2 with TRBJ1-5; D gene unclear. Trimming pared 6 bases from V and 2 bases from J, leaving 14 bases between. Germline CDR1 and CDR2: SGHTA and FQGNSA. This CDR3 is 15 amino acids long. CDR3: CASSRMGNGNQPQHF. Here the CDR3 DNA reads TGTGCCAGCAGTAGAATGGGTAATGGCAATCAGCCCCAGCATTTT.

This clonotype was recorded many times. J is TRBJ1-4 and V is TRBV7-2, with D hard to call. V lost 4 bases to trimming and J lost 8 bases, with 8 bases between them. The CDR3 length is 12 residues. The germline V gene encodes CDR1 SGHTA and CDR2 FQGNSA. CDR3 region: CASSSQREKLFF. CDR3 in DNA: TGTGCCAGCAGCTCACAAAGAGAAAAACTGTTTTTT.

This clonotype was detected only a few times. This chain uses TRBV6-6 with TRBJ1-2, with 7 bases identical to TRBD1. The V gene end was trimmed by 7 bases and the J gene end by 3 bases; junction bases not matched to a gene: 8. The CDR3 covers 14 residues. Looked up from germline, CDR1 is MNHNY and CDR2 is SVGAGI (reference sequence). CDR3 in amino acids: CASTKSGTDYGYTF. The CDR3, as DNA: TGTGCCAGCACCAAATCCGGGACAGACTATGGCTACACCTTC.

This clonotype was seen more than once but under ten times. This chain links TRBV29-1 with TRBJ2-5; no reliable D call. V was pared by 2 bases and J by 6 bases, with 10 bases between. This CDR3 region has 12 residues. Germline V lookup: CDR1 SQVTM, CDR2 ANQGSEA. DNA of the CDR3: TGCAGCGTTGAATCAACCATGAAGACCCAGTACTTC. Its protein product is CSVESTMKTQYF.

This clonotype has only a few counts. The chain is built from TRBV27 and TRBJ1-2; 7 bases are shared with TRBD1. The CDR3 is 14 amino acids. The germline gives CDR1 MNHEY, CDR2 SMNVEV (reference sequence). V lost 7 bases to trimming and J lost 0 bases; unmatched junction nucleotides: 5. CDR3 region: CASIPGQPNYGYTF. As DNA, the CDR3 is TGTGCCAGCATCCCGGGACAGCCTAACTATGGCTACACCTTC.